This T cell receptor (beta chain) comes out of a study of identical twins (dated by TCRdb to the mid-2010s). Context from the whole study: The study deep-sequenced TCR alpha and beta repertoires from monozygotic twins, unrelated adults of various ages and cord blood to test whether fetal clonotypes persist. To rule out contamination, replicate twin experiments were performed at different times with different library preparation protocols. Points the paper makes about the study in general: Abundant cord blood beta clonotypes had fewer insertions, young adult naive repertoires showed a similar but weaker trend, and memory repertoires showed no such trend. Conclusions relied on cross-sectional statistical analysis, since the same donors could not be followed over many years. Out-of-frame TCR alpha sequences shared between twins showed an excess of low generation-probability sequences compared with coincidental sharing between unrelated individuals. Invariant T cells such as MAIT and iNKT could partly confound zero-insertion analyses, though diverse VJ usage argued against this for most clonotypes. Excess twin sharing in beta out-of-frame sequences was weaker because fewer shared sequences lowered the signal-to-noise ratio. Recombination models systematically underestimated out-of-frame TCR alpha sharing in monozygotic twins but agreed with sharing between unrelated individuals.

This clonotype was detected a few times. The antigen it recognizes is unknown. Base-call qualities are not available, and no considerably larger clone is one nucleotide away. Every donor in the study was a healthy Caucasian. Three pairs of female monozygotic twins, all aged roughly 18 to 29 years, made up the twin cohort. Positive isolation kits from Invitrogen were used to isolate the CD4+ and CD8+ T cell populations. Library prep was done by 5' RACE. The reads were generated on an Illumina HiSeq 2000. Template switching added a universal primer binding site, and the final cDNA carried a unique molecular identifier that allowed TCR cDNA molecules to be counted accurately. Specific primers in the conserved constant-segment region were used to synthesize first-strand cDNA for the TCR alpha and beta chains. To control for contamination, each cDNA library was double barcoded with a SMART-Mk sample barcode plus Illumina barcodes. TruSeq adapter sequences along with Illumina sample barcodes were introduced in two successive PCR steps. Sequencing of the TCR alpha and beta cDNA libraries was done on the Illumina HiSeq platform using custom primers. Per the original workflow: Unique molecular identifiers were extracted from raw reads with MiGEC, and CDR3 positions were determined with MiXCR. For each individual, recombination models were inferred using an EM algorithm with the repgenHMM and IGoR tools. Shared clonotypes were analyzed with the tcR package in R, and sharing was normalized by the product of cloneset sizes. To study raw recombination without the effects of thymic and clonal selection, out-of-frame nonproductive sequences were analyzed. TCRdb trimmed public reads at Q25 via fastp, called clones via MiXCR and kept in-frame beta chains. A single entry per CDR3 protein holds the most common genes and DNA from its merged rows. TCRdb's processing, not the authors', yielded these V and J calls. This sample gives roughly 480,000 distinct CDR3 sequences in total; 20% to 25% of them show up just once. Over 2.5% of the sample rests with the top ten.

The junction carries 7 bases between V and J, which are trimmed by 2 bases and 8 bases respectively. The CDR3 holds 11 amino acids from the cysteine to the phenylalanine. Only the CDR3 part of the read is kept: 33 bases, read in frame from the first base. Reading the germline V gene (reference sequence) gives CDR1 DFQATT and CDR2 SNEGSKA. These same data were also listed under a study on T cells expressing NK-cell markers. The second study's paper adds: In sorted CD3+CD56+NKG2C+, CD3+CD56+NKG2C- and CD3+CD56-NKG2C+ T-cell subsets from several donors, TCR beta-chain repertoires were profiled. Of the eight sequenced donors, seven were found to be HCMV-seropositive and one was found to be HCMV-seronegative. To restrict sorting to alphabetaTCR-expressing T cells, an anti-gammadeltaTCR antibody was added in several experiments. For about 6 donors, the dominant CD3+CD56+NKG2C+ clonotypes were among the top 10 CD8+ clonotypes and accounted for about 1.0-7.5% of CD8+ T cells. Those dominant clonotypes were again the most abundant among CD3+CD56-NKG2C+ cells in four donors, at roughly 28.3-65%. Whether the expanded NKG2C-expressing T cell clones were specific for HCMV antigens was left unclear. The eight sequenced donors were randomly selected healthy volunteers, three men and five women. To determine HCMV serostatus, a commercial ELISA kit was used to detect HCMV-specific IgG in serum. MIGEC handled demultiplexing of the reads and grouping by UMI, while MiTCR was used to assemble and quantify clonotypes. Only TCR cDNA sequences supported by at least two reads were kept to exclude erroneous sequences. Downstream repertoire analysis used the tcR package, and clonotypes were matched across fractions by CDR3 nucleotide sequence plus V segment. Antigen specificity was annotated against VDJdb with VDJmatch, allowing one amino acid substitution in CDR3.

The sequence joins TRBV20-1 to TRBJ2-1; there is no confident call for the D gene. The sequenced sample was CD4+ T cells sorted from blood. The sequence came from a woman aged 18-29 years in good health. The DNA is as follows: TGCAGTGCTAGATGGCACGATGAGCAGTTCTTC. This gives the protein CSARWHDEQFF.